What follows describes a single T cell receptor beta chain. As yet, its antigen is unknown. The record originates from a study of CXCR3-negative and CXCR3-positive naive CD8 T cells. Study-wide results and limits: CXCR3-positive naive cells carried more hydrophobic TRB CDR3s than CXCR3-negative ones.

UMI-labeled 5' RACE TRB cDNA libraries were prepared from the cells. One entry per CDR3 protein, without DNA, is what TCRdb gives after re-calling the 5' RACE reads. In total, the table holds about 120,000 distinct CDR3 sequences. The CDR3 has 12 residues. Germline lookup yields CDR1 DFQATT and CDR2 SNEGSKA (reference sequence). The chain links TRBV20-1 to TRBJ2-7. This receptor was taken from a human donor in good health. Some clones in this sample may be carry-over from other donors' samples. Sequenced material: naive CXCR3+ CD8+ T cells from blood. Described subset: CD45RO-CCR7+CD27+CD95- naive CD8+ T cells expressing CXCR3 (TNR3+). The CDR3: CSARGYTYEQYF.